This T cell receptor beta chain derives from a study of cytomegalovirus exposure and HLA in healthy donors. Trimming removed 4 bases at V and 6 bases at J, with 14 bases between. The CDR3 length is 13 residues. The germline CDR1 and CDR2 sequences are SGHDT and YYEEEE. Both 60 Vbeta primers and 13 Jbeta primers went into the PCR. Produced via immunoSEQ multiplex PCR; TCRdb's table is partial and in-frame only. Among 50,000 or so clones, 77% were seen once, and the ten largest hold 2.5% to 3%. Sequenced sample: PBMCs. This sequence joins TRBV5-6 and TRBJ2-7; D gene uncertain. This TCR came from a woman aged 40 to 50 in good health and CMV-seropositive. The CDR3 coding sequence is TGTGCCAGCAGCACCACAGAAGTGGGCGAGCAGTACTTC. Encoded protein: CASSTTEVGEQYF.